A single sample is the source of the 15 T cell receptor beta chains below, sequenced in a study of blood T cells in healthy people across ages. The use of a sample-barcoded 5' primer and a J-beta primer mix characterized a second PCR of about 7 to 12 cycles. TCRdb processed the 5' RACE reads anew with MiXCR; each CDR3 protein has one entry. The table has 800,000 or so distinct CDR3 sequences, more than 20% seen once. These data also formed part of another study, on T cells of mothers and their children.

The sequenced sample consisted of blood. The source is a boy younger than 18 in good health.

V is TRBV15 and J is TRBJ1-1; no clear D. Trimming left V 0 bases short and J 1 base short, with 21 bases between. CDR1 and CDR2 (germline): LNHNV, YYDKDF (reference sequence). This CDR3 region has 19 residues. CDR3 sequence (DNA): TGTGCCACCAGCAGAGATCGGAATGGCATCGGTCCGGGGAACACTGAAGCTTTCTTT. Its protein product is CATSRDRNGIGPGNTEAFF. The full variable domain, with the rest looked up from reference TRBV15 and TRBJ1-1, is DAMVIQNPRYQVTQFGKPVTLSCSQTLNHNVMYWYQQKSSQAPKLLFHYYDKDFNNEADTPDNFQSRRPNTSFCFLDIRSPGLGDTAMYLCATSRDRNGIGPGNTEAFFGQGTRLTVV.

The chain combines TRBV18 with TRBJ2-1, with 9 bases matching TRBD1. V trimming: 2 bases; J trimming: 6 bases; junction bases outside the gene matches: 8. Germline CDR1 KGHSH, CDR2 LQKENI. This CDR3 has 16 amino acids. In nucleotides, the CDR3 is TGTGCCAGCTCACCAAAGCGGGACAGGGAGATCAATGAGCAGTTCTTC. The encoded protein is CASSPKRDREINEQFF.

This clonotype has more than one count but fewer than ten. The chain has TRBV7-9 and TRBJ1-1; D is undetermined. CDR3 length: 13 residues. Trimming removed 5 bases from V and 6 bases from J, with 13 bases in between. The germline CDR1 and CDR2 sequences are SEHNR and FQNEAQ (reference sequence). CDR3 nucleotides: TGTGCCAGCAGCGCAGGTTGGCGACCTGAAGCTTTCTTT. This codes for CASSAGWRPEAFF.

V and J are TRBV3-1 and TRBJ2-7, with D tentatively TRBD2 (5 bases). Germline V gene lookup returns CDR1 LGHDT and CDR2 YNNKEL (reference sequence). Trimming cost V 7 bases and J 4 bases, with 20 bases left between them. This CDR3 comprises 15 residues. The DNA for the CDR3 is TGTGCCAGCACCTTCCGGGGAGCAAGCCTATACGAGCAGTACTTC. Protein sequence: CASTFRGASLYEQYF.

A few counts support this clonotype. The chain couples TRBV12-3 or TRBV12-4 to TRBJ2-2; D is tentatively TRBD1 or TRBD2 (5 bases each). This CDR3 spans 15 amino acids. Between the trimmed V and J ends, which lost 7 bases and 0 bases, there was a span of 12 bases. CDR3 nucleotide sequence: TGTGCCAGCACCCGGGGCAGGACGAACACCGGGGAGCTGTTTTTT. Translation: CASTRGRTNTGELFF.

This clonotype showed up just a few times. V and J are TRBV20-1 and TRBJ2-4; D is possibly TRBD1 (5 bases). The CDR3 has 11 amino acids. The V gene lost 5 bases and the J gene lost 6 bases, with 8 bases spanning the gap. The germline V gene encodes CDR1 DFQATT and CDR2 SNEGSKA (reference sequence). In nucleotides, the CDR3 is TGCAGTGCTCTCCAGGGAAACATTCAGTACTTC. Translated, it gives CSALQGNIQYF.

In this sample, this clonotype turned up a few times. This sequence joins TRBV2 and TRBJ2-3; 8 bases match TRBD2. The CDR3 is 12 residues long. Germline-derived CDR1 and CDR2 are SNHLY and FYNNEI. The ends lost 7 bases at V and 3 bases at J; junction bases unmatched: 0. CDR3 region: CASIAGTDTQYF. In DNA, the CDR3 is TGTGCCAGCATAGCGGGAACAGATACGCAGTATTTT.

The chain joins TRBV29-1 to TRBJ2-7, with D possibly being TRBD1 (5 bases). V lost 4 bases and J lost 3, with 10 bases in between. The CDR3 loop spans 12 amino acids. CDR1 and CDR2 from the germline V gene are SQVTM and ANQGSEA. In DNA form, the CDR3 reads TGCAGCGTTGTAGGGGTGGGCTACGAGCAGTACTTC. It translates to CSVVGVGYEQYF.

This clonotype has more than one count but fewer than ten. J is TRBJ2-3 and V is TRBV5-1; possibly TRBD1 for D (6 bases). CDR3 size: 16 residues. Germline CDR1 and CDR2: SGHRS and YFSETQ. V was trimmed by 4 bases and J by 4 bases, leaving 19 bases between them. In DNA form, the CDR3 reads TGCGCCAGCAGCCCCAGTTGGGGACCAGGGGCAGATACGCAGTATTTT. Amino acids: CASSPSWGPGADTQYF.

The gene calls are TRBV7-3 and TRBJ2-1; 10 nucleotides align to TRBD2. This CDR3 spans 16 amino acids. Germline V gene data show CDR1 as SGHTA and CDR2 as FQGTGA. The junction had 3 bases not matched to a gene; V was cut back by 4 bases and J by 0 bases. The DNA for the CDR3 is TGTGCCAGCAGCTCTAGCGGGGGCCTCTCCTACAATGAGCAGTTCTTC. Translation gives CASSSSGGLSYNEQFF.

The chain is built from TRBV21-1 and TRBJ2-5; TRBD2 is the table's D call and was not checked against the DNA. The J call may be mistaken, given a closer DNA end match to TRBJ2-1. TRBV21-1 is an annotated pseudogene. This CDR3 is built from 20 residues. The CDR3 protein is CASSKGVLRLAAYPPNEQFF. DNA for the CDR3: TGTGCCAGCAGCAAAGGGGTCCTGCGGCTAGCGGCCTACCCCCCCAATGAGCAGTTCTTC.

This clonotype has only a few counts. CDR3 sequence reads: CASSFPRQGENIQYF. For the CDR3, the DNA is TGTGCCAGCAGTTTCCCAAGGCAGGGGGAAAACATTCAGTACTTC. This chain links TRBV28 with TRBJ2-4; the match to TRBD1 covers 7 bases. With 3 bases clipped from V and 5 bases from J, the junction kept 7 bases outside the gene matches. Germline V gene lookup returns CDR1 MDHEN and CDR2 SYDVKM. The CDR3 has 15 residues.

This clonotype has just a few counts. V and J are TRBV4-1 and TRBJ1-1, with a possible D match to TRBD1 (5 bases). The germline gives CDR1 MGHRA, CDR2 YSYEKL. This CDR3 spans 15 amino acids. V was clipped by 4 bases and J by 2 bases, with 14 bases between them. Written as DNA, the CDR3 is TGCGCCAGCAGCCCACCCAGGACACTAAACACTGAAGCTTTCTTT. Translation: CASSPPRTLNTEAFF.

This clonotype was picked up one time. This chain uses TRBV6-5 with TRBJ1-2, with D unclear. Germline V gene sequence: CDR1 MNHEY, CDR2 SVGAGI. Trimming took 2 bases from V and 7 from J, leaving 11 bases between them. CDR3 length: 13 residues. CDR3 nucleotides: TGTGCCAGCAGTTACCCGGGAGCTACTGGCTACACCTTC. Translation: CASSYPGATGYTF.

Many counts were recorded for this clonotype. The rearrangement joins TRBV12-3 or TRBV12-4 to TRBJ2-7, with 8 bases lining up with TRBD1. CDR3 length: 13 amino acids. V lost 5 bases and J lost 3; bases outside the gene matches: 3. CDR3 residues: CASSTGTGYEQYF. The DNA of the CDR3 is TGTGCCAGCAGTACCGGGACAGGCTACGAGCAGTACTTC.